This TCR beta chain was found in a study of molecular identifiers for immune sequencing clone quantification. Overall study: Five aliquots were made in replicates from the RNA of about 20,000 or 100,000 naive CD8 cells, and four were sequenced.

A remark on this clonotype: Possible read error: a much larger clone is one base away. The final CDR3 position lacks the conserved phenylalanine or tryptophan, pointing to a likely read error.

When naive CD8 T cells were sorted, they were gated as CD8+CD4-CCR7+CD45RA+. Generation of bulk TCR libraries relied on previously described methods and listed TCR primers. TCRdb recomputed calls from the PCR reads with MiXCR, one row per CDR3 protein. The sample records a few hundred thousand distinct CDR3 sequences, 25% being singletons. The CDR3 spans 15 residues. J lost 4 bases, V lost 2 bases, and 3 bases had no gene match. The V gene's germline CDR1 is SGHTA and CDR2 FQGNSA. This sequence originates from a human donor in good health. Some libraries in this study had Jurkat cell RNA spiked in. Sample: naive CD8+ T cells from blood, with Jurkat cell RNA spiked in. This sample's subset: FACS-sorted CD8+CD4-CCR7+CD45RA+ naive T cells. This chain uses TRBV7-2 with TRBJ2-1, with 9 bases lining up with TRBD2. The CDR3 nucleotides read TGTGCCAGCAGCTTACCTACTAGCGGGTACAATGAGCAGTTCTTA. Its translation: CASSLPTSGYNEQFL.